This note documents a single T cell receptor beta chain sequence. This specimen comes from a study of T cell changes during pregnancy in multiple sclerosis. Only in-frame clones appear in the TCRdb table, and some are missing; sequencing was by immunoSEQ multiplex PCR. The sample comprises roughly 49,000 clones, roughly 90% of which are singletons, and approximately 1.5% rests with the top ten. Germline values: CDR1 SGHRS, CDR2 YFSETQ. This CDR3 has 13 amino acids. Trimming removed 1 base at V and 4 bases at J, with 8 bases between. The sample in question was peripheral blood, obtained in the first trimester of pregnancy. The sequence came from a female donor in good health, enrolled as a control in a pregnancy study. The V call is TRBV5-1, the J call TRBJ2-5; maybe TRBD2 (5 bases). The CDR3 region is CASSLFSAETQYF. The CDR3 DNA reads TGCGCCAGCAGCTTGTTTAGCGCAGAGACCCAGTACTTC.